A single sample gave rise to the 15 T cell receptor beta chains below, sequenced in a study of regulatory T cells in long-lasting Graves disease. The time point was: persistent/refractory GD, antithyroid drugs over 5 years with positive TRAb. The authors made the TCR library using RNA they extracted from PBMCs. HTBI primers from iRepertoire and Arm-PCR of CDR3 regions yielded the TCR beta libraries. Each CDR3 protein gets one entry after TCRdb re-called the multiplex PCR reads with MiXCR. The profile shows 600,000 to 800,000 distinct CDR3 sequences, 30% of them singletons. Sequenced material: peripheral blood mononuclear cells (PBMCs), taken when the disease was refractory, from a patient treated with antithyroid drugs. The source is a female donor with Graves disease.

J is TRBJ1-5 and V is TRBV7-3; no clear D. Trimming stripped 0 bases from V and 7 bases from J, with 7 bases between. Germline V gene lookup returns CDR1 SGHTA and CDR2 FQGTGA. The CDR3 has 13 amino acids. CDR3: CASSLTAAQPQHF. DNA for the CDR3: TGTGCCAGCAGCTTAACGGCGGCCCAGCCCCAGCATTTT.

This clonotype has at least ten counts. The V gene is TRBV6-1, the J gene TRBJ1-1; D gene uncertain. Germline CDR1 MNHNS, CDR2 SASEGT. The CDR3 contains 14 residues. Trimming stripped 3 bases from V and 1 base from J, with 9 bases between. The CDR3 region is CASSEAIGNTEAFF. Here the CDR3 DNA reads TGTGCCAGCAGTGAGGCAATAGGGAACACTGAAGCTTTCTTT.

The DNA of the CDR3 is TGTGCCAGCAGCCATGGTGTTCCTGAAAAACTGTTTTTT. Amino acids: CASSHGVPEKLFF. V gene TRBV7-9 combines with J gene TRBJ1-4; D not resolved. The CDR3 is 13 amino acids. Germline values: CDR1 SEHNR, CDR2 FQNEAQ (reference sequence). Trimming shortened V by 5 bases and J by 7 bases, and 11 bases separated the two germline ends.

A note on this clonotype: The junction departs from the called germline gene at one end, perhaps through a read error. The V call is TRBV5-1, the J call TRBJ2-5, with a tentative D call TRBD2 (5 bases). The CDR3 spans 15 residues. Germline CDR1 and CDR2: SGHRS and YFSETQ. This CDR3 is CASSQPLPLGRTQYF. CDR3 in DNA: TGTGCCAGCAGTCAACCTCTACCCCTAGGGAGGACCCAGTACTTC.

This clonotype has only one observation. The chain has TRBV6-5 and TRBJ1-5; maybe TRBD1 (5 bases). The germline V gene encodes CDR1 MNHEY and CDR2 SVGAGI. V gave up 3 bases and J gave up 0 bases, with 9 bases separating them. This CDR3 region has 15 residues. The CDR3 here is CASSYQGYSNQPQHF. The CDR3 DNA is TGTGCCAGCAGTTATCAGGGATATAGCAATCAGCCCCAGCATTTT.

This clonotype came up many times. The genes are TRBV12-3 or TRBV12-4 and TRBJ1-2; possibly TRBD1 for D (6 bases). V lost 6 bases and J lost 6, with 11 bases in between. This CDR3 has 12 amino acids. CDR3 residues: CASSNYRDGYTF. CDR3 in DNA: TGTGCCAGCAGCAACTACAGGGATGGCTACACCTTC.

This chain joins TRBV20-1 and TRBJ2-7; D might be TRBD2 (5 bases). The CDR3 has 14 amino acids. Germline lookup yields CDR1 DFQATT and CDR2 SNEGSKA (reference sequence). V was clipped by 0 bases and J by 3 bases, with 12 bases between them. Written as DNA, the CDR3 is TGCAGTGCTAGAGATGGAGGCCGGGGCTACGAGCAGTACTTC. Protein sequence: CSARDGGRGYEQYF.

V usage is TRBV27 and J usage is TRBJ2-7; no clear D. Germline CDR1 reads MNHEY; CDR2 reads SMNVEV (reference sequence). The CDR3 loop spans 15 amino acids. V was clipped by 2 bases and J by 0 bases, with 11 bases between them. The CDR3 sequence is CASSLAGHGSYEQYF. CDR3 sequence (DNA): TGTGCCAGCAGTTTAGCAGGCCACGGCTCCTACGAGCAGTACTTC.

This sequence joins TRBV3-1 and TRBJ1-2; D ambiguous. Trimming took 0 bases from V and 4 from J, leaving 9 bases between them. The CDR3 consists of 14 residues. Per the germline V gene, CDR1 is LGHDT and CDR2 is YNNKEL (reference sequence). CDR3 amino acids: CASSQEGLGYGYTF. Here the CDR3 DNA reads TGTGCCAGCAGCCAAGAAGGTCTGGGCTATGGCTACACCTTC.

In this sample, this clonotype turned up a few times. The chain links TRBV6-1 to TRBJ1-2; 8 bases map to TRBD1. Germline CDR1 MNHNS, CDR2 SASEGT. This CDR3 contains 14 residues. The J segment lost 3 bases and the V segment lost 6 bases, leaving 6 bases of the junction unmatched. The CDR3 region has the DNA TGTGCCAGCAGGCAACAGGGGGACTACTATGGCTACACCTTC. This codes for CASRQQGDYYGYTF.

Notes on this clonotype: One base away lies a much larger clone, so this may be a sequencing read error. The gene calls are TRBV7-2 and TRBJ1-2; weak D call: TRBD1 (5 bases). V was trimmed by 7 bases and J by 5 bases, leaving 14 bases between them. From germline, CDR1 is SGHTA and CDR2 FQGNSA. The CDR3 is made up of 13 amino acids. CDR3 in DNA: TGTGCCAGCACCGACGGGACGGAATATGGCTACACCTTC. Its translation: CASTDGTEYGYTF.

The chain recombines TRBV18 with TRBJ2-2; D remains ambiguous. Germline V gene lookup returns CDR1 KGHSH and CDR2 LQKENI. Trimming took off 2 bases at V and 1 base at J, with 8 bases between the two ends. The CDR3 loop spans 15 amino acids. The CDR3 DNA reads as TGTGCCAGCTCACCAGAGACTTTGAACACCGGGGAGCTGTTTTTT. It codes for CASSPETLNTGELFF. The full variable domain, its missing parts supplied by reference TRBV18 and TRBJ2-2, is NAGVMQNPRHLVRRRGQEARLRCSPMKGHSHVYWYRQLPEEGLKFMVYLQKENIIDESGMPKERFSAEFPKEGPSILRIQQVVRGDSAAYFCASSPETLNTGELFFGEGSRLTVL.

This clonotype was found a few times. This chain uses TRBV14 with TRBJ1-2, with 7 bases identical to TRBD1. Per the germline V gene, CDR1 is SGHDN and CDR2 is FVKESK. This CDR3 has 15 residues. V shed 4 bases and J 3 bases; nucleotides not matched to a gene: 8. CDR3 residues: CASSPDRLRHYGYTF. CDR3 bases: TGTGCCAGCAGCCCGGACAGGCTCAGGCACTATGGCTACACCTTC.

The table lists this clonotype with many counts. The chain has TRBV28 and TRBJ1-2, with D possibly TRBD1 on 5 matching bases. The CDR3 covers 14 residues. The V and J ends lost 1 base and 3 bases respectively, with 9 bases between them. Germline V gene sequence: CDR1 MDHEN, CDR2 SYDVKM. CDR3 in amino acids: CASSLYDSYYGYTF. In DNA, the CDR3 is TGTGCCAGCAGTTTATACGACAGTTACTATGGCTACACCTTC.

Worth noting for this clonotype: This may arise from a read error, as a much more abundant clone is one base away. This chain uses TRBV20-1 with TRBJ2-7; no clear D gene. This CDR3 spans 17 amino acids. Germline CDR1 reads DFQATT; CDR2 reads SNEGSKA (reference sequence). CDR3 DNA: TGCAGTGCAGAACCCCCTATAGCCGGAATGGCCCCCTACGAGCAGCACTTC. It yields the protein CSAEPPIAGMAPYEQHF.